Here is one T cell receptor (beta chain) with its context. Its antigen is undetermined. The sample is drawn from a study of T cells and Merkel cell carcinoma outcomes. Study results and caveats: Merkel cell carcinoma outcomes were reportedly predicted by repertoire and T-cell density.

CDR1 is MNHNY and CDR2 is SVGAGI in the germline V gene (reference sequence). The CDR3 contains 15 residues. Between the trimmed V and J ends, which lost 4 bases and 1 base, there was a span of 11 bases. Method: immunoSEQ multiplex PCR; TCRdb's copy keeps in-frame clones and lacks some. The data contain about 10,000 clones, 84% of them singletons. Sequenced material: tumor tissue from Merkel cell carcinoma. The chain couples TRBV6-6 to TRBJ1-5, with D possibly matching TRBD1 (5 bases). The TCR originated in a human donor with Merkel cell carcinoma. CDR3 DNA: TGTGCCAGCAGTTCGACGGGGGGAAGCAATCAGCCCCAGCATTTT. It translates to CASSSTGGSNQPQHF.